One and the same sample provided the 27 T cell receptor beta chains below, sequenced in a study of PD-L1 blockade in urothelial cancer. Sequencing was performed with immunoSEQ multiplex PCR; in TCRdb, only in-frame clones are kept and a portion is missing. Of 100,000 to 150,000 clones in the sample, 86% were seen once. Time point noted: peripheral blood 6 weeks after treatment start. The material was PBMCs, obtained around atezolizumab (anti-PD-L1) treatment. The receptors shown here come from a man aged 50 to 60 with urothelial cancer.

This clone occurred a few times. This sequence joins TRBV11-2 and TRBJ2-1; 9 nucleotides match TRBD2. Germline values: CDR1 SGHAT, CDR2 FQNNGV. There are 15 residues in the CDR3. The J segment lost 6 bases and the V segment lost 1 base, leaving 4 bases of the junction unmatched. The DNA of the CDR3 is TGTGCCAGCAGCTTAGCTAGCGGGGTCCCCAATGAGCAGTTCTTC. Translation: CASSLASGVPNEQFF. Looking up the rest from reference TRBV11-2 and TRBJ2-1 gives the full variable domain: EAGVAQSPRYKIIEKRQSVAFWCNPISGHATLYWYQQILGQGPKLLIQFQNNGVVDDSQLPKDRFSAERLKGVDSTLKIQPAKLEDSAVYLCASSLASGVPNEQFFGPGTRLTVL.

This chain joins TRBV10-3 and TRBJ2-7; 9 positions match TRBD1. V lost 2 bases, J lost 6 bases, and 8 bases stayed unmatched. CDR1 ENHRY and CDR2 SYGVKD come from the germline V gene. The length of the CDR3 is 15 residues. This CDR3 reads CAISEGGTGTSEQYF. The CDR3 nucleotides are TGTGCCATCAGTGAGGGGGGGACAGGGACGTCCGAGCAGTACTTC.

J is TRBJ2-4 and V is TRBV7-2; TRBD1 matches 12 bases. The CDR3 contains 16 residues. The junction had 17 bases not matched to a gene; V was cut back by 5 bases and J by 15 bases. Per the germline V gene, CDR1 is SGHTA and CDR2 is FQGNSA. CDR3 sequence: CASSLKGQGAPTGLYF. CDR3 coding DNA: TGTGCCAGCAGCCTAAAGGGACAGGGGGCGCCGACCGGCCTGTACTTC.

The chain recombines TRBV11-1 with TRBJ1-1; D is undetermined. The CDR3 loop spans 13 amino acids. The ends were cut back, 2 bases at V and 6 bases at J, with 10 bases in the middle. CDR1 SGHAT and CDR2 FQDESV come from the germline V gene (reference sequence). CDR3 in amino acids: CASSLQTNAEAFF. The CDR3 DNA is TGTGCCAGCAGCTTACAGACTAACGCTGAAGCTTTCTTT.

This clone appeared a single time. V usage is TRBV6-5 and J usage is TRBJ2-1; 12 nucleotides line up with TRBD2. J was trimmed by 2 bases and V by 4 bases; bases with no gene match: 3. Germline V CDR1 and CDR2: MNHEY, SVGAGI. The CDR3 is made up of 16 amino acids. CDR3 bases: TGTGCCAGCAGTTCCCTAGCGGGAGGGCCCTACAATGAGCAGTTCTTC. It yields the protein CASSSLAGGPYNEQFF.

This clone was seen more than once but under ten times. V and J are TRBV5-6 and TRBJ2-1; TRBD2 matches 9 bases. The ends lost 2 bases at V and 5 bases at J; junction bases unmatched: 5. The CDR3 has 15 residues. Germline values: CDR1 SGHDT, CDR2 YYEEEE. DNA of the CDR3: TGTGCCAGCAGCTTCGGCGGGAGGGTTGACAATGAGCAGTTCTTC. It translates to CASSFGGRVDNEQFF.

The V and J genes are TRBV7-2 and TRBJ2-1; the D is unclear. This CDR3 comprises 13 residues. V was trimmed by 2 bases and J by 1 base, leaving 3 bases between them. Per germline, CDR1 SGHTA and CDR2 FQGNSA. Written as DNA, the CDR3 is TGTGCCAGCAGCTTACAGTCCTACAATGAGCAGTTCTTC. This sequence encodes CASSLQSYNEQFF.

The CDR3 loop is CASRRQGADRNQPQHF. The CDR3, as DNA: TGTGCCAGCAGAAGACAGGGGGCAGACCGCAATCAGCCCCAGCATTTT. The chain is built from TRBV27 and TRBJ1-5, with 10 bases identical to TRBD1. V shed 6 bases and J 2 bases; nucleotides not matched to a gene: 7. CDR1 is MNHEY and CDR2 is SMNVEV in the germline V gene (reference sequence). The CDR3 consists of 16 residues.

The chain joins TRBV28 to TRBJ1-2; D not certain. Germline V gives CDR1 MDHEN, CDR2 SYDVKM. The CDR3 extends over 15 amino acids. V was trimmed by 2 bases and J by 8 bases, leaving 18 bases between them. The CDR3 loop is CASSLDPRDRMGYTF. The DNA of the CDR3 is TGTGCCAGCAGTTTAGACCCTCGGGATAGAATGGGCTACACCTTC.

The gene calls are TRBV2 and TRBJ2-1; tentatively, D is TRBD2 (5 bases). This CDR3 region has 14 residues. The V end was cut by 8 bases, the J end by 6 bases, with 17 bases between. CDR1 SNHLY and CDR2 FYNNEI come from the germline V gene. This CDR3 is CASGVRGSGNEQFF. The CDR3 DNA follows: TGTGCCAGCGGGGTACGGGGATCCGGCAATGAGCAGTTCTTC.

The CDR3, as DNA: TGTGCCAGCAGTCACAGGGGTGGTGACTATGGCTACACCTTC. Protein product: CASSHRGGDYGYTF. The chain combines TRBV2 with TRBJ1-2; 7 nucleotides match TRBD1. This CDR3 is built from 14 residues. Germline CDR1 SNHLY, CDR2 FYNNEI. Germline trimming cut 5 bases from V and 3 bases from J; bases unmatched to any gene: 6.

J is TRBJ2-1 and V is TRBV6-4; no reliable D call. Germline V gene data show CDR1 as MRHNA and CDR2 as SNTAGT. The length of the CDR3 is 13 residues. Deletions cut 2 bases from V and 10 bases from J, with 12 bases between. CDR3 coding DNA: TGTGCCAGCAGTGACGTGGTCCCACGGGAGCAGTTCTTC. This translates into CASSDVVPREQFF.

This chain links TRBV11-2 with TRBJ2-1; D gene uncertain. Trimming removed 3 bases at V and 7 bases at J, with 7 bases between. Germline V lookup: CDR1 SGHAT, CDR2 FQNNGV. CDR3 length equals 12 residues. The CDR3 coding sequence is TGTGCCAGCAGCTTTATTTCGAATGAGCAGTTCTTC. It encodes CASSFISNEQFF.

The genes are TRBV15 and TRBJ2-1; maybe TRBD2 (5 bases). Looked up from germline, CDR1 is LNHNV and CDR2 is YYDKDF (reference sequence). CDR3 length: 17 amino acids. V lost 0 bases to trimming and J lost 4 bases, with 16 bases between them. In DNA form, the CDR3 reads TGTGCCACCAGCAGAGACTTCGCGGGTGGTGTTTACAATGAGCAGTTCTTC. It specifies CATSRDFAGGVYNEQFF.

This clone has a handful of counts. CDR3 sequence (DNA): TGTGCCAGCCGTACGCGGGGAGGGCAAGAGACCCAGTACTTC. Its protein product is CASRTRGGQETQYF. The chain carries TRBV11-1 and TRBJ2-5, with 7 positions matching TRBD2. The CDR3 runs 14 residues. The V gene's germline CDR1 is SGHAT and CDR2 FQDESV (reference sequence). V gave up 8 bases and J gave up 2 bases; unmatched junction bases: 8. Full variable domain (rest looked up from reference TRBV11-1 and TRBJ2-5): EAEVAQSPRYKITEKSQAVAFWCDPISGHATLYWYRQILGQGPELLVQFQDESVVDDSQLPKDRFSAERLKGVDSTLKIQPAELGDSAMYLCASRTRGGQETQYFGPGTRLLVL.

The genes are TRBV7-2 and TRBJ2-7, with D perhaps TRBD2 (5 bases). Germline V lookup: CDR1 SGHTA, CDR2 FQGNSA. The length of the CDR3 is 14 residues. V lost 7 bases to trimming and J lost 3 bases, with 16 bases between them. The CDR3 nucleotides read TGTGCCAGCACCCTCGCCGGGAATTACTACGAGCAGTACTTC. It translates to CASTLAGNYYEQYF.

The chain has TRBV9 and TRBJ2-7; 7 bases are a match to TRBD2. CDR3 length: 15 amino acids. Germline assignment: CDR1 SGDLS and CDR2 YYNGEE. V dropped 0 bases and J dropped 2; count of bases not matched to a gene: 5. The CDR3 is CASSVASGTTYEQYF. The CDR3 DNA follows: TGTGCCAGCAGCGTAGCTTCCGGGACTACCTACGAGCAGTACTTC.

The chain employs TRBV28 and TRBJ2-7; 8 bases map to TRBD2. Looked up from germline, CDR1 is MDHEN and CDR2 is SYDVKM. This CDR3 is built from 15 residues. V shed 9 bases, J shed 4 bases, and the junction held 14 bases outside the gene matches. The DNA of the CDR3 is TGTGCCAGTCGTACTGGCGGAAGCGGGGGTTACGAGCAGTACTTC. Translated, it gives CASRTGGSGGYEQYF.

V is TRBV7-9 and J is TRBJ2-3, with TRBD2 matching over 11 bases. The germline V gene encodes CDR1 SEHNR and CDR2 FQNEAQ (reference sequence). With 2 bases clipped from V and 6 bases from J, the junction kept 10 bases outside the gene matches. The CDR3 consists of 17 residues. CDR3: CASSLNGLAGGWDTQYF. The CDR3 DNA is TGTGCCAGCAGCTTAAACGGCCTAGCGGGAGGATGGGATACGCAGTATTTT.

The V call is TRBV6-5, the J call TRBJ2-1, with TRBD2 as a possible D gene (5 bases). Germline V gene sequence: CDR1 MNHEY, CDR2 SVGAGI. The CDR3 consists of 12 residues. V was cut by 4 bases and J by 9 bases, with 10 bases left in between. The CDR3 DNA reads as TGTGCCAGCAGTTCCGCCGCGGGTGAGCAGTTCTTC. It codes for CASSSAAGEQFF.

The chain uses TRBV5-1 and TRBJ2-1; 8 bases match TRBD1. Germline trimming cut 1 base from V and 4 bases from J; bases unmatched to any gene: 4. Germline CDR1 reads SGHRS; CDR2 reads YFSETQ. This CDR3 contains 15 residues. The CDR3 DNA reads TGCGCCAGCAGCTTGCGGACAGGGCAGTACAATGAGCAGTTCTTC. It specifies CASSLRTGQYNEQFF.

The CDR3 nucleotides read TGTGCCAGCAGCCAATCTCTAGCGGGAGGTCAGGATGAGCAGTTCTTC. Protein: CASSQSLAGGQDEQFF. The V and J genes are TRBV16 and TRBJ2-1; 11 nucleotides line up with TRBD2. V lost 0 bases and J lost 8; bases outside the gene matches: 6. CDR3 length: 16 amino acids. Germline V gives CDR1 KGHSY, CDR2 FQNENV.

V gene TRBV15 combines with J gene TRBJ1-4; D is perhaps TRBD1 (5 bases). Deletions cut 2 bases from V and 6 bases from J, with 16 bases between. The CDR3 runs 16 residues. The germline V gene encodes CDR1 LNHNV and CDR2 YYDKDF (reference sequence). The CDR3 DNA is TGTGCCACCAGCAGATCCGCGCAGGGCGGCGATGAAAAACTGTTTTTT. Amino acid sequence: CATSRSAQGGDEKLFF.

The V and J genes are TRBV28 and TRBJ1-5; maybe TRBD1 (6 bases). Germline V gene lookup returns CDR1 MDHEN and CDR2 SYDVKM. The CDR3 contains 17 residues. Trimming removed 4 bases from V and 0 bases from J, with 16 bases in between. CDR3 loop: CASSSRTATDSNQPQHF. DNA for the CDR3: TGTGCCAGCAGTTCCAGGACAGCCACGGATAGCAATCAGCCCCAGCATTTT.

The chain links TRBV4-1 to TRBJ1-3, with 7 bases fitting TRBD1. From germline, CDR1 is MGHRA and CDR2 YSYEKL. Trimming cost V 0 bases and J 2 bases; bases outside gene matches: 7. The CDR3 contains 17 residues. The CDR3 coding sequence is TGCGCCAGCAGCCAAGACATATGGACAGGTCCTGGAAACACCATATATTTT. Amino acids: CASSQDIWTGPGNTIYF.

The V gene is TRBV5-4, the J gene TRBJ2-5, with 9 bases fitting TRBD1. Trimming at V came to 4 bases and at J to 1 base, leaving 2 bases not matched to a gene. There are 14 residues in the CDR3. CDR1 is SGHNT and CDR2 is YYREEE in the germline V gene (reference sequence). This CDR3 reads CASSVTGGQETQYF. CDR3 nucleotide sequence: TGTGCCAGCAGCGTGACAGGGGGCCAAGAGACCCAGTACTTC.

This clone was recorded once. The rearrangement joins TRBV20-1 to TRBJ1-1; D is unresolved. CDR3 length: 11 amino acids. The V gene lost 3 bases and the J gene lost 7 bases, with 9 bases spanning the gap. Looked up from germline, CDR1 is DFQATT and CDR2 is SNEGSKA (reference sequence). DNA of the CDR3: TGCAGTGCTAGTCGGGTTTTTGAAGCTTTCTTT. Translated: CSASRVFEAFF.